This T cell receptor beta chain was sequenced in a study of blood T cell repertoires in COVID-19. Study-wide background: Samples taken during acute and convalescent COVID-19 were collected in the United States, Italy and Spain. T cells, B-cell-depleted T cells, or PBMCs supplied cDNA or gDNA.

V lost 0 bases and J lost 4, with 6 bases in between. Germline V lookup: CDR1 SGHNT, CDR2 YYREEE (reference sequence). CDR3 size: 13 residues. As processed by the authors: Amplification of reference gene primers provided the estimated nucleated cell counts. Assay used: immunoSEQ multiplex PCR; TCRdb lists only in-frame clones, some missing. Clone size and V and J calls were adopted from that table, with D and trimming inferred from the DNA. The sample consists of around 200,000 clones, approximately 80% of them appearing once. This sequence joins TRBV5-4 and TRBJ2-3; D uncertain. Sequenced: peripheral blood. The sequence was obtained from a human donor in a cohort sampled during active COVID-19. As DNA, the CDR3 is TGTGCCAGCAGCTTGGCCGGAGCAGATACGCAGTATTTT. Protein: CASSLAGADTQYF.